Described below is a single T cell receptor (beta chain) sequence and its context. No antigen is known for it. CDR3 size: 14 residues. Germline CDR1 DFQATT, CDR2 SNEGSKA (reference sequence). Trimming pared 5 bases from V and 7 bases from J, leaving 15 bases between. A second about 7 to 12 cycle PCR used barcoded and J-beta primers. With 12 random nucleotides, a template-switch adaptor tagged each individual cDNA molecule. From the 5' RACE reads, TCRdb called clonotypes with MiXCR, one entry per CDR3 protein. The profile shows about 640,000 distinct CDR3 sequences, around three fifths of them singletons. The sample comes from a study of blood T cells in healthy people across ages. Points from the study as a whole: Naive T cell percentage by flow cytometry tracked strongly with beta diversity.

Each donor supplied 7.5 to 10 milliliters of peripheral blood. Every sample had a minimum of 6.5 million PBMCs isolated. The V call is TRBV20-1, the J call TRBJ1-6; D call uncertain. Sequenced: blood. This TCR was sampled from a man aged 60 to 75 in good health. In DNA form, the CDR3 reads TGCAGTGCTTTACGCATTGCCCAAAATTCACCCCTCCACTTT. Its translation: CSALRIAQNSPLHF.